The clone carrying this T cell receptor beta chain was observed a handful of times. What it binds is not known. This entry comes from a study of OX40 agonist ivuxolimab in advanced cancers. Study at large: From about 23 to 85 years was the age range, with a mean of around 57 years, and approximately 84% were male.

The germline CDR1 and CDR2 sequences are ENHRY and SYGVKD. CDR3 length: 14 amino acids. V lost 3 bases to trimming and J lost 0 bases, with 6 bases between them. The table came from immunoSEQ multiplex PCR; TCRdb's copy has only in-frame clones and leaves some out. This table has approximately 76,000 clones, roughly nine tenths appearing once. Autoimmune disease history or systemic immunosuppression led to patients being barred. General study results and limits: Some patients without response likewise showed low normalized clonal expansion. The average count of expanded clones was higher among CD8+ T cells than among CD4+.

Material: CD4+ or CD8+ T cells sorted from blood, obtained in a trial of the OX40 agonist ivuxolimab. This TCR came from an adult with an advanced solid tumor such as melanoma, head and neck, liver or kidney cancer. The V gene is TRBV10-3, the J gene TRBJ1-3; no reliable D call. CDR3 nucleotide sequence: TGTGCCATCAGTGACCAGCTCTCTGGAAACACCATATATTTT. Translating gives CAISDQLSGNTIYF.